The next 30 T cell receptor beta chains were all read from a single sample in a study of CD8+ T cells in alopecia areata (dated by TCRdb to between 2018 and 2020). The sample's time point, from its label and the paper: around 24 weeks on oral tofacitinib. Sample treatment or condition, as interpreted from the label and publication: oral pan-JAK inhibitor, 5-10 mg twice daily. The method was the immunoSEQ multiplex PCR assay. To provide template for TCR sequencing, every sample had RNA extracted and reverse transcribed into cDNA. Sourced from immuneACCESS, this table was stored by TCRdb with only in-frame sequences that have V and J called. A share of the clones is absent; for the studies checked, an unresolved V gene accounts for under half, and the remainder has no known explanation. Recorded for this sample are approximately 280,000 clones; 58% of them occurred a single time. In total, the top ten clones hold under 2% of the sample.

The sample was CD4+ T cells sorted from blood, taken at week 24, from a patient treated with tofacitinib. The receptors shown here come from a human donor with alopecia areata.

The chain links TRBV4-3 to TRBJ1-1; tentative D call: TRBD1 (5 bases). V was trimmed by 0 bases and J by 4 bases, leaving 9 bases between them. Germline-derived CDR1 and CDR2 are LGHNA and YSLEER. The CDR3 has 14 residues. DNA for the CDR3: TGCGCCAGCAGCCAAGACCAGGGCCCCACTGAAGCTTTCTTT. Protein product: CASSQDQGPTEAFF.

This clone was recorded a few times. The rearrangement links TRBV18 to TRBJ2-7, with D possibly being TRBD1 or TRBD2 (6 bases each). The V end lost 6 bases, the J end lost 0 bases, and 18 bases lay between the germline ends. The CDR3 is 16 amino acids. CDR1 and CDR2 (germline): KGHSH, LQKENI. The CDR3 reads CASSPMGGQSSYEQYF. The CDR3 DNA follows: TGTGCCAGCTCTCCGATGGGGGGCCAGAGCTCCTACGAGCAGTACTTC.

The chain is built from TRBV10-3 and TRBJ1-2; D not certain. With 4 bases removed from V and 3 bases from J, the gap between germline ends came to 9 bases. Germline CDR1 is ENHRY and CDR2 is SYGVKD. There are 13 residues in the CDR3. The DNA of the CDR3 is TGTGCCATCAGTGCTGAGGCATACTATGGCTACACCTTC. Protein: CAISAEAYYGYTF.

This clone was counted only a few times. The chain is built from TRBV5-1 and TRBJ1-2; D is unresolved. V was clipped by 5 bases and J by 4 bases, with 12 bases between them. Germline loops: CDR1 SGHRS, CDR2 YFSETQ. The CDR3 is made up of 13 amino acids. CDR3: CASRKRSSYGYTF. The CDR3 DNA follows: TGCGCCAGCAGGAAGAGGAGCAGCTATGGCTACACCTTC.

This clone was observed a few times. The V and J genes are TRBV30 and TRBJ2-5, with 8 nucleotides matching TRBD2. CDR1 GTSNPN and CDR2 SVGIG come from the germline V gene (reference sequence). This CDR3 has 17 amino acids. V lost 2 bases, J lost 2 bases, and 13 bases stayed unmatched. This CDR3 reads CAWSPGGIAGIQETQYF. The CDR3 coding sequence is TGTGCCTGGAGTCCCGGGGGTATAGCGGGGATTCAAGAGACCCAGTACTTC.

The chain's CDR3 is CASSLGKGETQYF. Here the CDR3 DNA reads TGTGCCAGCAGTTTGGGGAAGGGGGAGACCCAGTACTTC. The chain combines TRBV28 with TRBJ2-5; perhaps TRBD1 as D (5 bases). Per germline, CDR1 MDHEN and CDR2 SYDVKM. The CDR3 is made up of 13 amino acids. Trimming took 3 bases from V and 5 from J, leaving 10 bases between them.

V is TRBV19 and J is TRBJ2-5, with D tentatively TRBD1 or TRBD2 (5 bases each). The germline gives CDR1 LNHDA, CDR2 SQIVND (reference sequence). The CDR3 length is 11 residues. Trimming removed 7 bases from V and 6 bases from J, with 9 bases in between. CDR3 loop: CASNEGKTQYF. In DNA, the CDR3 is TGTGCCAGTAACGAGGGGAAGACCCAGTACTTC.

The chain joins TRBV28 to TRBJ2-1, with 9 bases identical to TRBD1. Germline lookup yields CDR1 MDHEN and CDR2 SYDVKM. The ends lost 10 bases at V and 7 bases at J; junction bases unmatched: 11. There are 14 residues in the CDR3. The CDR3 DNA reads as TGTGCCACATACGCCGGGACAGGGAGGAATGAGCAGTTCTTC. This encodes CATYAGTGRNEQFF.

Only one count was recorded for this clone. The chain joins TRBV29-1 to TRBJ2-5, with D perhaps TRBD1 (5 bases). The CDR3 has 14 amino acids. Trimming removed 4 bases from V and 2 bases from J, with 14 bases in between. From germline, CDR1 is SQVTM and CDR2 ANQGSEA. The CDR3 spells CSVVTAKYQETQYF. CDR3 nucleotides: TGCAGCGTTGTGACAGCTAAATATCAAGAGACCCAGTACTTC.

This chain joins TRBV28 and TRBJ2-1; weak D call: TRBD2 (6 bases). CDR1 and CDR2 (germline): MDHEN, SYDVKM. V was trimmed by 7 bases and J by 4 bases, leaving 14 bases between them. This CDR3 is built from 14 residues. In DNA, the CDR3 is TGTGCCAGCATGGTGCGGGGCGGATACAATGAGCAGTTCTTC. It translates to CASMVRGGYNEQFF.

This clone was picked up a small number of times. The chain is built from TRBV19 and TRBJ2-3, with TRBD2 identical over 8 bases. CDR1 is LNHDA and CDR2 is SQIVND in the germline V gene (reference sequence). The CDR3 is made up of 17 amino acids. The ends lost 7 bases at V and 8 bases at J; junction bases unmatched: 20. DNA of the CDR3: TGTGCCAGTACCAAATCTTTTGGGACTAGTGGAAAGGGTACGCAGTATTTT. Protein product: CASTKSFGTSGKGTQYF.

The chain employs TRBV19 and TRBJ1-5; no clear D gene. Germline V gene lookup returns CDR1 LNHDA and CDR2 SQIVND (reference sequence). The CDR3 loop spans 13 amino acids. The ends were cut back, 4 bases at V and 1 base at J, with 5 bases in the middle. Written as DNA, the CDR3 is TGTGCCAGTAGTACTGTAAGCAATCAGCCCCAGCATTTT. Protein: CASSTVSNQPQHF.

The chain links TRBV5-1 to TRBJ2-7, with D perhaps matching TRBD1 or TRBD2 (5 bases each). This CDR3 region has 16 residues. The germline gives CDR1 SGHRS, CDR2 YFSETQ. V was trimmed by 0 bases and J by 7 bases, leaving 20 bases between them. CDR3 nucleotides: TGCGCCAGCAGCTTGGGTATGGCAGGGAGAACGGGGGAGCAGTACTTC. Protein product: CASSLGMAGRTGEQYF.

V usage is TRBV7-9 and J usage is TRBJ2-5, with D perhaps matching TRBD1 or TRBD2 (5 bases each). The CDR3 runs to 13 residues. Germline lookup yields CDR1 SEHNR and CDR2 FQNEAQ (reference sequence). Trimming shortened V by 7 bases and J by 2 bases, and 11 bases separated the two germline ends. CDR3 residues: CASTRGVQETQYF. The DNA for the CDR3 is TGTGCCAGCACGAGAGGGGTTCAAGAGACCCAGTACTTC.

About this clone: Other DNA sequences in this specimen translate into the identical CDR3. The chain combines TRBV7-9 with TRBJ2-3, with TRBD1 matching over 7 bases. The CDR3 extends over 14 amino acids. Losses at the gene ends were 4 bases for V and 0 bases for J; bases not matched to a gene: 1. The germline V gene encodes CDR1 SEHNR and CDR2 FQNEAQ (reference sequence). CDR3 in DNA: TGTGCCAGCAGCTGGGACAGTAGCACAGATACGCAGTATTTT. Translated, it gives CASSWDSSTDTQYF.

This clone was recorded a few times. The chain recombines TRBV2 with TRBJ2-3; TRBD2 aligns across 16 bases. The CDR3 contains 15 residues. The germline V gene has CDR1 SNHLY and CDR2 FYNNEI. Trimming removed 4 bases from V and 9 bases from J; junction bases left unmatched: 4. The CDR3 DNA reads as TGTGCCAGCAGTGGAGGGACTAGCGGGGGGGGCACGCAGTATTTT. Translated, it gives CASSGGTSGGGTQYF.

V usage is TRBV28 and J usage is TRBJ2-7, with D perhaps TRBD1 (6 bases). Trimming pared 6 bases from V and 1 base from J, leaving 13 bases between. The V gene's germline CDR1 is MDHEN and CDR2 SYDVKM. The CDR3 runs to 14 residues. The CDR3 nucleotides are TGTGCCAGCAGATCCCCCGGGACATCCTACGAGCAGTACTTC. It translates to CASRSPGTSYEQYF.

The V call is TRBV7-2, the J call TRBJ1-2; a weak D match, TRBD1 (5 bases). Trimming took 0 bases from V and 4 from J, leaving 12 bases between them. This CDR3 region has 15 residues. Germline V gene sequence: CDR1 SGHTA, CDR2 FQGNSA. The CDR3 region is CASSLAETGLYGYTF. DNA for the CDR3: TGTGCCAGCAGCTTAGCGGAAACAGGCCTCTATGGCTACACCTTC.

V usage is TRBV27 and J usage is TRBJ2-5; TRBD2 matches 7 bases. V lost 5 bases to trimming and J lost 2 bases; unmatched junction nucleotides: 8. Germline V gene data show CDR1 as MNHEY and CDR2 as SMNVEV (reference sequence). This CDR3 region has 15 residues. CDR3 protein: CASSRVGGEQETQYF. CDR3 DNA: TGTGCCAGCAGTAGGGTTGGGGGGGAACAAGAGACCCAGTACTTC.

This chain joins TRBV30 and TRBJ1-5, with D maybe TRBD1 (6 bases). V lost 1 base and J 6 bases, leaving 7 bases between the germline ends. Germline lookup yields CDR1 GTSNPN and CDR2 SVGIG (reference sequence). The CDR3 runs to 12 residues. CDR3 residues: CAWSGGGQPQHF. CDR3 DNA: TGTGCCTGGAGTGGAGGGGGTCAGCCCCAGCATTTT. The whole variable domain, filled in from reference TRBV30 and TRBJ1-5, reads SQTIHQWPATLVQPVGSPLSLECTVEGTSNPNLYWYRQAAGRGLQLLFYSVGIGQISSEVPQNLSASRPQDRQFILSSKKLLLSDSGFYLCAWSGGGQPQHFGDGTRLSIL.

V gene TRBV25-1 combines with J gene TRBJ1-2; D is uncertain. The germline V and J ends were trimmed by 5 bases and 5 bases, with 12 bases remaining between them. This CDR3 region has 13 residues. Germline assignment: CDR1 MGHDK and CDR2 SYGVNS. CDR3 in amino acids: CASSWGGGYGYTF. CDR3 sequence (DNA): TGTGCCAGCAGTTGGGGAGGCGGTTATGGCTACACCTTC.

CDR3 sequence: CASSRSYRVHGYTF. As DNA, the CDR3 is TGTGCCAGCAGCCGCTCCTACAGGGTCCATGGCTACACCTTC. This chain joins TRBV27 and TRBJ1-2; TRBD1 might be the D (6 bases). CDR3 size: 14 residues. Looked up from germline, CDR1 is MNHEY and CDR2 is SMNVEV (reference sequence). V lost 6 bases and J lost 6, with 17 bases in between.

The V gene is TRBV4-2, the J gene TRBJ1-1; 9 bases line up with TRBD1. This CDR3 region has 16 residues. V lost 0 bases, J lost 5 bases, and 7 bases stayed unmatched. Germline assignment: CDR1 LGHNA and CDR2 YNFKEQ. The CDR3 spells CASSQEGQGRWTEAFF. Here the CDR3 DNA reads TGTGCCAGCAGCCAAGAGGGACAGGGAAGATGGACTGAAGCTTTCTTT.

The rearrangement uses TRBV28 and TRBJ2-3, with D unresolved. This CDR3 comprises 12 residues. Germline V gene data show CDR1 as MDHEN and CDR2 as SYDVKM. V was clipped by 6 bases and J by 6 bases, with 10 bases between them. Here the CDR3 DNA reads TGTGCCAGCAGCCTCCTGGATGATACGCAGTATTTT. It specifies CASSLLDDTQYF.

The chain combines TRBV7-9 with TRBJ2-1; D is perhaps TRBD2 (6 bases). This CDR3 is built from 14 residues. V was pared by 5 bases and J by 5 bases, with 13 bases between. Germline loops: CDR1 SEHNR, CDR2 FQNEAQ (reference sequence). The CDR3 reads CASSRGILDNEQFF. The CDR3 bases are TGTGCCAGCAGCCGCGGGATTTTGGACAATGAGCAGTTCTTC.

V usage is TRBV6-6 and J usage is TRBJ2-5; 9 bases agree with TRBD1. This CDR3 contains 15 residues. Per the germline V gene, CDR1 is MNHNY and CDR2 is SVGAGI (reference sequence). The ends lost 6 bases at V and 5 bases at J; junction bases unmatched: 10. CDR3 sequence reads: CASRPGQGRRETQYF. The CDR3 DNA reads as TGTGCCAGCAGACCCGGACAGGGGCGTCGGGAGACCCAGTACTTC.

The V and J genes are TRBV11-2 and TRBJ1-1, with 10 bases fitting TRBD1. CDR3 size: 16 residues. V lost 5 bases to trimming and J lost 4 bases; unmatched junction nucleotides: 10. Germline CDR1 reads SGHAT; CDR2 reads FQNNGV. The CDR3 nucleotides are TGTGCCAGCAGCCCTGAAGACAGGGGGCGAAGCACTGAAGCTTTCTTT. It yields the protein CASSPEDRGRSTEAFF.

The rearrangement joins TRBV6-5 to TRBJ2-7; 8 nucleotides match TRBD1. The CDR3 runs 14 residues. The germline V gene encodes CDR1 MNHEY and CDR2 SVGAGI. V was pared by 5 bases and J by 6 bases, with 9 bases of the junction left unmatched. The CDR3 loop reads CASSRQGFISEQYF. The CDR3 DNA reads TGTGCCAGCAGTCGACAGGGGTTTATTAGCGAGCAGTACTTC.

The chain employs TRBV6-5 and TRBJ2-1; 7 bases match TRBD2. J gave up 13 bases and V 8 bases, and 8 bases lay outside the gene matches. Per germline, CDR1 MNHEY and CDR2 SVGAGI. This CDR3 is built from 11 residues. The CDR3 nucleotides read TGTGCCAGCGGACGGGGGGTCCCTCAGTTCTTC. It translates to CASGRGVPQFF.

The rearrangement uses TRBV23-1 and TRBJ1-2; 7 nucleotides match TRBD1. TRBV23-1 is marked as an open reading frame, function uncertain. V was clipped by 3 bases and J by 0 bases; unmatched bases: 10. The CDR3 totals 17 residues. CDR3 sequence reads: CASSHADRAPTNYGYTF. CDR3 nucleotides: TGCGCCAGCAGTCACGCCGACAGGGCCCCTACTAACTATGGCTACACCTTC.